Given below is one T cell receptor beta chain in context. No antigen is known for it. Germline values: CDR1 MGHDK, CDR2 SYGVNS. The V and J ends lost 5 bases and 6 bases, in that order; junction bases with no gene match: 6. CDR3 length: 14 amino acids. This entry is derived from a study of cytomegalovirus exposure and HLA in healthy donors. Study outcomes and limitations: The study flagged about 150 TCR beta chains as cytomegalovirus-associated.

Only in-frame clones appear in the TCRdb table, and some are missing; sequencing was by immunoSEQ multiplex PCR. The data hold more than 100,000 clones, with roughly 90% observed a single time. The TCR comes from a woman younger than 35 in good health and CMV-seropositive. This chain uses TRBV25-1 with TRBJ2-7, with 11 nucleotides matching TRBD2. The specimen sequenced was PBMCs. CDR3 region: CASSPGLAAPEQYF. The CDR3 DNA reads as TGTGCCAGCAGTCCGGGACTAGCGGCCCCCGAGCAGTACTTC.